Following are 10 T cell receptor beta chains from one sample sequenced in a study of blood T cells in healthy people across ages. PCR was performed a second time for roughly 7 to 11 cycles using a sample-barcoded 5' primer and a J-beta primer mix. MiXCR was run by TCRdb on the 5' RACE reads, yielding one entry per CDR3 protein. This sample carries approximately 800,000 distinct CDR3 sequences, 30% to 45% of them seen once, and the ten largest clones take 10% to 15%. The specimen was blood. The source of these receptors is a man younger than 35 in good health.

The genes are TRBV20-1 and TRBJ2-3, with D tentatively TRBD2 (5 bases). Germline-derived CDR1 and CDR2 are DFQATT and SNEGSKA (reference sequence). The CDR3 length is 14 residues. The V end was cut by 6 bases, the J end by 3 bases, with 16 bases between. CDR3 residues: CSAAPPGWTDTQYF. The CDR3 DNA reads as TGCAGTGCCGCCCCCCCGGGGTGGACAGATACGCAGTATTTT.

This chain joins TRBV6-2 or TRBV6-3 and TRBJ2-3, with D uncertain. The CDR3 covers 12 residues. Germline V lookup: CDR1 MNHEY, CDR2 SVGEGT. Trimming cost V 5 bases and J 6 bases, with 9 bases left between them. CDR3 region: CASSLSLDTQYF. In DNA form, the CDR3 reads TGTGCCAGCAGTCTGAGTTTGGATACGCAGTATTTT.

This chain joins TRBV20-1 and TRBJ2-3; perhaps D is TRBD1 or TRBD2 (6 bases each). CDR1 is DFQATT, CDR2 SNEGSKA, per germline (reference sequence). This CDR3 contains 15 residues. V was trimmed by 1 base and J by 3 bases, leaving 14 bases between them. The CDR3 loop is CSARVPGGPTDTQYF. DNA for the CDR3: TGCAGTGCTAGAGTCCCCGGGGGCCCGACAGATACGCAGTATTTT.

This clonotype appeared a few times. The chain combines TRBV14 with TRBJ2-2; D is ambiguous. V shed 2 bases and J shed 6 bases, with 7 bases lying between them. The V gene's germline CDR1 is SGHDN and CDR2 FVKESK. The CDR3 extends over 13 amino acids. CDR3 nucleotide sequence: TGTGCCAGCAGCCAATCGTGGTCCGGGGAGCTGTTTTTT. Residues: CASSQSWSGELFF. Combining the CDR3 with reference TRBV14 and TRBJ2-2 gives the whole variable domain EAGVTQFPSHSVIEKGQTVTLRCDPISGHDNLYWYRRVMGKEIKFLLHFVKESKQDESGMPNNRFLAERTGGTYSTLKVQPAELEDSGVYFCASSQSWSGELFFGEGSRLTVL.

The chain carries TRBV29-1 and TRBJ1-2; D gene uncertain. The CDR3 covers 13 residues. In germline, CDR1 is SQVTM, CDR2 ANQGSEA. Trimming left V 7 bases short and J 8 bases short, with 20 bases between. CDR3 sequence: CSDTFSDRLGYTF. The CDR3 DNA follows: TGCAGCGACACTTTTTCCGATCGTCTGGGCTACACCTTC.

Regarding this clonotype: A much larger clone lies a single base off, so this may be a read error. Here the CDR3 DNA reads TGCAGTGCTAGAGATGGGGGCCACAATGAGCAGTTCTTC. It yields the protein CSARDGGHNEQFF. V is TRBV20-1 and J is TRBJ2-1; D perhaps matches TRBD1 (6 bases). CDR3 length equals 13 residues. Germline V gene sequence: CDR1 DFQATT, CDR2 SNEGSKA (reference sequence). V lost 0 bases and J lost 5, with 8 bases in between.

This clonotype was observed a few times. The chain carries TRBV12-3 or TRBV12-4 and TRBJ1-1; D uncertain. The CDR3 consists of 11 residues. The ends were cut back, 5 bases at V and 7 bases at J, with 8 bases in the middle. Here the CDR3 reads CASSVQHEAFF. The CDR3, as DNA: TGTGCCAGCAGTGTACAACATGAAGCTTTCTTT.

The CDR3 region has the DNA TGTGCCAGCAGCCAGTTAACAGGGATTAAACGTCTCGAGCAGTACTTC. Encoded protein: CASSQLTGIKRLEQYF. V usage is TRBV14 and J usage is TRBJ2-4; possible D gene TRBD1, 6 bases. The J call may be wrong; the DNA end is better matched by TRBJ2-7. The germline V gene has CDR1 SGHDN and CDR2 FVKESK. The CDR3 has 16 residues.

This clonotype came up many times. The rearrangement uses TRBV7-3 and TRBJ2-3; the D gene could be TRBD1 or TRBD2 (5 bases each). The V gene's germline CDR1 is SGHTA and CDR2 FQGTGA. This CDR3 contains 15 residues. Trimming took 1 base from V and 3 from J, leaving 11 bases between them. CDR3 amino acids: CASSLSSGRTDTQYF. DNA for the CDR3: TGTGCCAGCAGCTTAAGTTCAGGGAGAACAGATACGCAGTATTTT.

The chain employs TRBV27 and TRBJ2-7; TRBD1 agrees at 8 bases. Per germline, CDR1 MNHEY and CDR2 SMNVEV (reference sequence). The CDR3 is 12 amino acids. The ends lost 6 bases at V and 6 bases at J; junction bases unmatched: 4. The CDR3 region has the DNA TGTGCCAGCAGGACAGGGGAAGGCGAGCAGTACTTC. It encodes CASRTGEGEQYF.